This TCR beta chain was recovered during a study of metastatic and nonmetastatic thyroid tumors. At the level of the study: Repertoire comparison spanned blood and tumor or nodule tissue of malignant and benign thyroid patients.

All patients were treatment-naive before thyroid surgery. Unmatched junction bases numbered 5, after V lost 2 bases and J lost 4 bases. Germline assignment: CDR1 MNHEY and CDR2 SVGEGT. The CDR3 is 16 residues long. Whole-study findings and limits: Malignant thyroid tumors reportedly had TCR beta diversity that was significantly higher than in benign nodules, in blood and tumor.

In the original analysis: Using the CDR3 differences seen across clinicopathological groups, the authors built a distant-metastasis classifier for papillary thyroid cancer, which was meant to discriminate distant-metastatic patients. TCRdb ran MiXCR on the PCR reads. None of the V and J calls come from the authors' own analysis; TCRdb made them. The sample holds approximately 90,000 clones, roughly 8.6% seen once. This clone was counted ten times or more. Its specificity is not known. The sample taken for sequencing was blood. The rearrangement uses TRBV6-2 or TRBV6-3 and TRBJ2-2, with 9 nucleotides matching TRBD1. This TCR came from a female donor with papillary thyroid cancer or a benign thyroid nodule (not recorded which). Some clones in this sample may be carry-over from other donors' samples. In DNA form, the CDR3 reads TGTGCCAGCAGTTACCGGGACAGGGCCTTCACCGGGGAGCTGTTTTTT. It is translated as CASSYRDRAFTGELFF.